Following are 6 T cell receptor beta chains from one sample sequenced in a study of technical replicates of blood from several donors. Using immunoSEQ multiplex PCR, the repertoire was profiled, and TCRdb retains in-frame clones only, with some absent. This table has around 79,000 clones, 94% appearing once. The sequenced material came from T cells isolated from PBMCs. These receptors were obtained from a human donor in good health.

V and J are TRBV7-8 and TRBJ1-2, with D tentatively TRBD1 (5 bases). This CDR3 is 14 amino acids long. Germline CDR1 reads SGHVS; CDR2 reads FQNEAQ. The V and J ends lost 2 bases and 8 bases respectively, with 15 bases between them. In nucleotides, the CDR3 is TGTGCCAGCAGCTTACAGGGTCTGAGCTTCGGCTACACCTTC. It yields the protein CASSLQGLSFGYTF.

V usage is TRBV29-1 and J usage is TRBJ2-1; possible D gene TRBD1, 5 bases. The CDR3 runs to 14 residues. Germline V gene lookup returns CDR1 SQVTM and CDR2 ANQGSEA. V was pared by 4 bases and J by 7 bases, with 17 bases between. CDR3 residues: CSVVPTLPGNEQFF. CDR3 sequence (DNA): TGCAGCGTTGTTCCGACTCTCCCAGGGAATGAGCAGTTCTTC.

The J gene is TRBJ2-1, the V gene TRBV7-3; D is perhaps TRBD2 (6 bases). V was shortened by 5 bases and J by 6 bases, with 11 bases between the two germline ends. This CDR3 is built from 13 residues. The germline CDR1 and CDR2 sequences are SGHTA and FQGTGA. The DNA for the CDR3 is TGTGCCAGCAGCACCGGGAGATCCAATGAGCAGTTCTTC. Translated: CASSTGRSNEQFF.

The chain recombines TRBV7-3 with TRBJ2-3; D not certain. Germline loops: CDR1 SGHTA, CDR2 FQGTGA. V was cut by 2 bases and J by 10 bases, with 13 bases left in between. The CDR3 runs 13 residues. In DNA form, the CDR3 reads TGTGCCAGCAGCTTAGTAAGAGGAGAGTCGCAGTATTTT. It encodes CASSLVRGESQYF. Supplemented by reference TRBV7-3 and TRBJ2-3, the full variable domain reads GAGVSQTPSNKVTEKGKYVELRCDPISGHTALYWYRQSLGQGPEFLIYFQGTGAADDSGLPNDRFFAVRPEGSVSTLKIQRTERGDSAVYLCASSLVRGESQYFGPGTRLTVL.

The CDR3 protein is CASSEGGALFPTDTQYF. Here the CDR3 DNA reads TGTGCCAGCAGCGAGGGGGGGGCGTTATTTCCCACAGATACGCAGTATTTT. V usage is TRBV9 and J usage is TRBJ2-3; perhaps TRBD2 as D (7 bases). The V and J ends lost 3 bases and 2 bases respectively, with 19 bases between them. The CDR3 sequence is 17 residues long. Germline V gene sequence: CDR1 SGDLS, CDR2 YYNGEE.

The rearrangement joins TRBV5-8 to TRBJ1-2; TRBD1 aligns across 8 bases. This CDR3 has 14 amino acids. Germline V gene data show CDR1 as SGHTS and CDR2 as YDEGEE. Trimming took 10 bases from V and 0 from J; bases not matched to a gene: 8. DNA for the CDR3: TGTGCCGGAGGACAGGGCGCGGCTAACTATGGCTACACCTTC. This codes for CAGGQGAANYGYTF.